The entry below describes one T cell receptor (beta chain). What it binds is not known. Barcoded TCR alpha and TCR beta cDNA libraries with UMIs came from 5'RACE using constant-segment primers. TCRdb passed the 5' RACE reads through MiXCR, listing each CDR3 protein once. The sample has roughly 510,000 distinct CDR3 sequences, 17% seen once. This CDR3 contains 23 residues. The germline CDR1 and CDR2 sequences are MNHEY and SMNVEV (reference sequence). V lost 0 bases and J lost 0; bases outside the gene matches: 19. The sample is drawn from a study of T-cell memory formation after mild COVID-19. In the study overall: TCR clusters showed largely donor specificity.

Study-wide points: Pre-infection memory harbored some responding clones, suggesting cross-reactive memory joined. Shrinking CD4+ clones were chiefly CM and EM; CD8+ ones were chiefly EMRA.

Sequenced sample: PBMCs or a T cell subset sorted from them (not recorded which). The genes are TRBV27 and TRBJ2-2; TRBD2 agrees at 10 bases. The receptor was isolated from an adult woman who had mild COVID-19 (a few samples of this study predate the infection). Cell type and time point are not known. CDR3 in DNA: TGTGCCAGCAGTTTATCGGTTACTCCTAGCGGGAGAGTCTGGGGCGCGAACACCGGGGAGCTGTTTTTT. It specifies CASSLSVTPSGRVWGANTGELFF.